This entry lists 19 T cell receptor beta chains sequenced from one sample in a study of immune evolution from preneoplasia to lung adenocarcinoma. Assay: immunoSEQ multiplex PCR; the TCRdb copy retains only in-frame clones and omits some. The sample carries approximately 9,600 clones, approximately 78% recorded once. The sample consisted of FFPE minimally invasive lung adenocarcinoma tissue. The receptors were sampled from a person aged 65 to 85 with lung adenocarcinoma.

J is TRBJ2-7 and V is TRBV6-5; D is unclear. Germline CDR1 is MNHEY and CDR2 is SVGAGI. The CDR3 runs 14 residues. Between the trimmed V and J ends, which lost 0 bases and 5 bases, there was a span of 11 bases. The CDR3 region is CASSYSPGSHEQYF. CDR3 DNA sequence: TGTGCCAGCAGTTACTCCCCAGGTTCCCACGAGCAGTACTTC.

The rearrangement links TRBV7-9 to TRBJ1-2; 7 bases match TRBD1. The trim removed 2 bases at V and 6 bases at J, leaving 3 bases unmatched. This CDR3 comprises 13 residues. From germline, CDR1 is SEHNR and CDR2 FQNEAQ (reference sequence). The CDR3 is CASSLLQGDGYTF. The CDR3 DNA sequence: TGTGCCAGCAGCTTACTCCAGGGGGATGGCTACACCTTC.

This sequence joins TRBV5-5 and TRBJ2-3; no reliable D call. Germline CDR1 is SGHKS and CDR2 is YYEKEE (reference sequence). Trimming took 0 bases from V and 4 from J, leaving 3 bases between them. CDR3 length equals 12 residues. The CDR3 bases are TGTGCCAGCAGCTTGGGGGCAGATACGCAGTATTTT. Its translation: CASSLGADTQYF.

The rearrangement joins TRBV30 to TRBJ1-1; 8 positions match TRBD1. Germline V gene lookup returns CDR1 GTSNPN and CDR2 SVGIG (reference sequence). V gave up 4 bases and J gave up 1 base; unmatched junction bases: 20. The CDR3 runs 19 residues. The CDR3: CAWNSLSQGTGWANTEAFF. CDR3 bases: TGTGCCTGGAACTCCCTATCCCAGGGGACAGGATGGGCGAACACTGAAGCTTTCTTT.

The gene calls are TRBV29-1 and TRBJ2-5; D is uncertain. V was clipped by 8 bases and J by 4 bases, with 11 bases between them. The CDR3 covers 11 residues. Germline assignment: CDR1 SQVTM and CDR2 ANQGSEA. The CDR3 loop is CSSPKGETQYF. Written as DNA, the CDR3 is TGCAGCTCTCCGAAAGGAGAGACCCAGTACTTC.

This clone was recorded only once. V usage is TRBV11-2 and J usage is TRBJ2-5; tentative D call: TRBD2 (5 bases). CDR3 length: 15 residues. Germline loops: CDR1 SGHAT, CDR2 FQNNGV. The germline V and J ends were trimmed by 2 bases and 5 bases, with 15 bases remaining between them. The CDR3 region is CASSLRRGEGETQYF. CDR3 nucleotides: TGTGCCAGCAGCTTACGACGGGGTGAAGGGGAGACCCAGTACTTC.

This clone was seen only a few times. This chain connects TRBV7-9 to TRBJ2-1, with D tentatively TRBD2 (5 bases). This CDR3 is built from 15 residues. The V gene lost 1 base and the J gene lost 10 bases, with 17 bases spanning the gap. Germline CDR1 SEHNR, CDR2 FQNEAQ (reference sequence). The CDR3 nucleotides read TGTGCCAGCAGCTTAGGAGGAGGCGACGCTCGAGAGCAGTTCTTC. This encodes CASSLGGGDAREQFF.

The V gene is TRBV15, the J gene TRBJ2-2; 7 bases align to TRBD1. V lost 2 bases and J lost 0; bases outside the gene matches: 0. The CDR3 is 15 amino acids. Per the germline V gene, CDR1 is LNHNV and CDR2 is YYDKDF (reference sequence). This chain's CDR3 is CATSRQGANTGELFF. For the CDR3, the DNA is TGTGCCACCAGCAGACAGGGGGCGAACACCGGGGAGCTGTTTTTT.

V usage is TRBV19 and J usage is TRBJ2-3; perhaps D is TRBD1 or TRBD2 (5 bases each). Trimming left V 4 bases short and J 0 bases short, with 20 bases between. The CDR3 is 18 residues long. Germline CDR1 reads LNHDA; CDR2 reads SQIVND (reference sequence). CDR3 nucleotides: TGTGCCAGTAGTAGAGGCAATCGGGGCGGAACAAGCACAGATACGCAGTATTTT. This gives the protein CASSRGNRGGTSTDTQYF.

The chain joins TRBV28 to TRBJ2-1; D is undetermined. V shed 5 bases and J shed 2 bases, with 16 bases lying between them. This CDR3 contains 16 residues. CDR1 is MDHEN, CDR2 SYDVKM, per germline. This chain's CDR3 is CASSPPPDSPYNEQFF. The CDR3 region has the DNA TGTGCCAGCAGTCCCCCACCCGATTCCCCCTACAATGAGCAGTTCTTC. Full variable domain (missing parts from reference TRBV28 and TRBJ2-1): DVKVTQSSRYLVKRTGEKVFLECVQDMDHENMFWYRQDPGLGLRLIYFSYDVKMKEKGDIPEGYSVSREKKERFSLILESASTNQTSMYLCASSPPPDSPYNEQFFGPGTRLTVL.

The chain has TRBV30 and TRBJ2-2, with D tentatively TRBD1 (5 bases). CDR3 size: 12 residues. Trimming stripped 2 bases from V and 5 bases from J, with 6 bases between. From germline, CDR1 is GTSNPN and CDR2 SVGIG (reference sequence). The DNA for the CDR3 is TGTGCCTGGAGTTCAGGGACCGGGGAGCTGTTTTTT. Translation: CAWSSGTGELFF.

The gene calls are TRBV29-1 and TRBJ1-2; the D gene is possibly TRBD1 (5 bases). Looked up from germline, CDR1 is SQVTM and CDR2 is ANQGSEA. The CDR3 consists of 12 residues. V lost 3 bases to trimming and J lost 6 bases, with 11 bases between them. CDR3 nucleotide sequence: TGCAGCGTTGATGCGGGGGTCGATGGCTACACCTTC. This translates into CSVDAGVDGYTF.

The genes are TRBV2 and TRBJ1-1; TRBD1 matches at 10 bases. Unmatched junction bases numbered 4, after V lost 6 bases and J lost 6 bases. Germline CDR1 reads SNHLY; CDR2 reads FYNNEI. The CDR3 covers 13 residues. The CDR3 DNA follows: TGTGCCAGCAGAAGAGGGACAGGGGCTGAAGCTTTCTTT. Translated, it gives CASRRGTGAEAFF.

The rearrangement joins TRBV5-1 to TRBJ2-7; 9 nucleotides match TRBD2. V gave up 4 bases and J gave up 4 bases; unmatched junction bases: 15. The CDR3 totals 17 residues. Germline CDR1 and CDR2: SGHRS and YFSETQ. This chain's CDR3 is CASSPQGGTSSLYEQYF. CDR3 DNA: TGCGCCAGCAGCCCCCAAGGCGGGACTAGCAGTTTGTACGAGCAGTACTTC. The entire variable domain, with the rest obtained from reference TRBV5-1 and TRBJ2-7, is as follows: KAGVTQTPRYLIKTRGQQVTLSCSPISGHRSVSWYQQTPGQGLQFLFEYFSETQRNKGNFPGRFSGRQFSNSRSEMNVSTLELGDSALYLCASSPQGGTSSLYEQYFGPGTRLTVT.

The chain couples TRBV6-1 to TRBJ1-1; 7 nucleotides align to TRBD1. CDR1 and CDR2 from the germline V gene are MNHNS and SASEGT. V gave up 1 base and J gave up 1 base; unmatched junction bases: 6. The CDR3 covers 16 residues. As DNA, the CDR3 is TGTGCCAGCAGTGAAGGGGCAGGGGGTCCGAACACTGAAGCTTTCTTT. Translation: CASSEGAGGPNTEAFF.

The V gene is TRBV11-1, the J gene TRBJ2-2; D tentatively reads TRBD1 or TRBD2 (6 bases each). The CDR3 runs 16 residues. V was pared by 6 bases and J by 3 bases, with 17 bases between. Germline V gives CDR1 SGHAT, CDR2 FQDESV (reference sequence). The CDR3 nucleotides read TGTGCCAGCAGAAGAAGGGGGGCGCTGGACACCGGGGAGCTGTTTTTT. As protein: CASRRRGALDTGELFF.

A few counts support this clone. This chain links TRBV27 with TRBJ1-5, with D hard to call. The germline V gene encodes CDR1 MNHEY and CDR2 SMNVEV (reference sequence). The CDR3 is made up of 11 amino acids. V lost 4 bases and J 9 bases, leaving 7 bases between the germline ends. CDR3 nucleotide sequence: TGTGCCAGCAGTTCCCCCCGGCCCCAGCATTTT. It encodes CASSSPRPQHF.

The CDR3 region is CASSEGRQRYTF. The DNA for the CDR3 is TGTGCCAGTAGTGAGGGGCGACAGCGCTACACCTTC. The V gene is TRBV19, the J gene TRBJ1-2; possibly TRBD1 for D (5 bases). Germline V gene lookup returns CDR1 LNHDA and CDR2 SQIVND (reference sequence). The CDR3 is 12 amino acids. V was cut by 5 bases and J by 9 bases, with 13 bases left in between. The complete variable domain, with remaining parts taken from reference TRBV19 and TRBJ1-2, reads DGGITQSPKYLFRKEGQNVTLSCEQNLNHDAMYWYRQDPGQGLRLIYYSQIVNDFQKGDIAEGYSVSREKKESFPLTVTSAQKNPTAFYLCASSEGRQRYTFGSGTRLTVV.

This clone was recorded a few times. The gene calls are TRBV30 and TRBJ2-1; 13 bases fit TRBD2. The V gene's germline CDR1 is GTSNPN and CDR2 SVGIG (reference sequence). The CDR3 consists of 14 residues. V lost 4 bases and J lost 9; bases outside the gene matches: 6. CDR3 residues: CAWKLAGGPGEQFF. The CDR3 region has the DNA TGTGCCTGGAAACTAGCGGGAGGGCCCGGTGAGCAGTTCTTC.